This entry describes one T cell receptor beta chain. The antigen is unknown. This cohort consisted of healthy bone marrow donors. These data come from a study of cytomegalovirus exposure and HLA in healthy donors. At the level of the study: Earlier, 100 million to 120 million unique TCR beta sequences were recovered from 170 million or so T cells by an analysis. HLA-typed donors contributed 65 million to 85 million unique TCRs, which were held in an early data release.

Trimming took 2 bases from V and 5 from J, leaving 12 bases between them. Germline values: CDR1 MDHEN, CDR2 SYDVKM. The CDR3 extends over 14 amino acids. Study-wide results and limits: The study put roughly 160 TCR beta chains on its list as cytomegalovirus-associated.

The study ran its PCR with 60 Vbeta and 13 Jbeta primers. Some clones are missing from TCRdb's copy, which holds only in-frame ones; the method was immunoSEQ multiplex PCR. The sample lists 130,000 or so clones; over 8.5% were seen once. This chain connects TRBV28 to TRBJ1-1; D is unclear. The TCR was taken from a woman aged 40 to 49 in good health and CMV-seropositive. The specimen sequenced was PBMCs. In nucleotides, the CDR3 is TGTGCCAGCAGTTTACATGACGAGGGTACTGAAGCTTTCTTT. This translates into CASSLHDEGTEAFF.